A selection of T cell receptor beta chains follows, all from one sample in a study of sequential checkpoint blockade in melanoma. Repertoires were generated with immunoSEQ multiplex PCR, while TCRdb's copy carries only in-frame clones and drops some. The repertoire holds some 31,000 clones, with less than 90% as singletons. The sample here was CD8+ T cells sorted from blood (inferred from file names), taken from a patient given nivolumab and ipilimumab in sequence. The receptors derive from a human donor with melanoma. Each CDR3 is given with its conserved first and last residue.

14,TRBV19,CASKLQGIKTEAFF
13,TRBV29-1,CSATGDAGRTQYF
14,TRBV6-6,CASSSGQFGYEQYF
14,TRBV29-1,CSALQVDPWGEQYF
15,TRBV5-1,CASSLAGQGVHEQYF
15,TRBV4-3,CASSLVQGKYNEQFF
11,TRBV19,CASTGLGIQYF
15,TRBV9,CASSKKTGANYGYTF
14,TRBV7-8,CASSLGGVQETQYF
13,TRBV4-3,CASSQEGVTEAFF
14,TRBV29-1,CSVDSQRRYNEQFF
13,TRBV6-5,CASSYEVVQPQHF
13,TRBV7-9,CATRGPIKNIQYF
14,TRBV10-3,CAINQQGENYGYTF